Sequencing of this TCR beta chain was carried out in a study of T cell clonotyping in hematopoietic cell transplantation. General study results and limits: Graft donor and pretransplant recipient Inverse Simpson Index values predicted broader posttransplant TCR diversity. Few recipient clonotypes overlapped donors; over 97% were de novo at given depth. Recipient TCR diversity dropped after transplant; expanded clonotypes rose from day 30 to 180.

There are 15 residues in the CDR3. V lost 7 bases, J lost 8 bases, and 20 bases lay in between. In germline, CDR1 is SGHAT, CDR2 FQDESV (reference sequence). Blood collection times were about day -28 and days 30, 100, 180 posttransplant. About this clone itself: Its target is not known.

TCRdb's copy holds only in-frame clones and misses some; the assay was immunoSEQ multiplex PCR. The sample includes around 8,000 clones, around nine tenths of them seen just once. The clonotype comes from a female patient aged 50-65 years who had an allogeneic stem cell transplant from an unrelated donor, so the T cells may come from the graft donor. Some clones in this sample may be carry-over from other donors' samples. The chain is built from TRBV11-1 and TRBJ2-2, with D perhaps given as TRBD1 or TRBD2 (5 bases each). This specimen was PBMCs, taken 180 days after allogeneic stem cell transplant. The CDR3 coding sequence is TGTGCCAGCACCGTTGGGACCAACGAGATGGGGGAGCTGTTTTTT. Protein sequence: CASTVGTNEMGELFF.